Presented here are 8 T cell receptor beta chains from one specimen sequenced in a study of T cells in Graves' hyperthyroidism and ophthalmopathy. From RNA transcripts, TCR beta CDR3 regions were amplified. First-round RT-PCR of the TCR CDR3 relied on the HTBI primer set. TCRdb passed the multiplex PCR reads through MiXCR, listing each CDR3 protein once. The repertoire includes more than 350,000 distinct CDR3 sequences, about 15% of them detected once, and around a third sits in the top ten. The sample comprised blood. Every receptor here comes from a woman between 25 and 40 years old with Graves' hyperthyroidism.

This clonotype was found many times. The chain employs TRBV7-2 and TRBJ2-7, with 7 bases aligning to TRBD2. The CDR3 is made up of 17 amino acids. CDR1 is SGHTA, CDR2 FQGNSA, per germline. J gave up 1 base and V 2 bases, and 11 bases lay outside the gene matches. The CDR3 sequence is CASSLWGGSGVSYEQYF. DNA of the CDR3: TGTGCCAGCAGCTTATGGGGTGGCAGCGGGGTATCCTACGAGCAGTACTTC.

This clonotype has a handful of counts. The chain employs TRBV7-2 and TRBJ2-1; 12 bases agree with TRBD2. The CDR3 covers 16 residues. The V segment lost 5 bases and the J segment 6 bases; nucleotides outside the gene matches: 8. The germline CDR1 and CDR2 sequences are SGHTA and FQGNSA. CDR3 bases: TGTGCCAGCAGCATACGGACTAGCGGGATGCTCAATGAGCAGTTCTTC. Translation gives CASSIRTSGMLNEQFF.

This clonotype was detected many times. The chain employs TRBV6-1 and TRBJ2-1; TRBD1 matches at 8 bases. J was trimmed by 6 bases and V by 2 bases; bases with no gene match: 6. Germline V gives CDR1 MNHNS, CDR2 SASEGT. The CDR3 spans 15 residues. In DNA form, the CDR3 reads TGTGCCAGCAGTGAACGAGGGACAGGTTCCAATGAGCAGTTCTTC. Its translation is CASSERGTGSNEQFF.

V usage is TRBV28 and J usage is TRBJ1-5, with D perhaps TRBD1 (5 bases). Germline assignment: CDR1 MDHEN and CDR2 SYDVKM. With 6 bases removed from V and 0 bases from J, the gap between germline ends came to 15 bases. This CDR3 has 16 residues. This CDR3 reads CASSFKTVYSNQPQHF. The CDR3 DNA is TGTGCCAGCAGCTTCAAGACAGTGTATAGCAATCAGCCCCAGCATTTT.

The genes are TRBV20-1 and TRBJ2-5; 9 nucleotides agree with TRBD1. CDR1 is DFQATT, CDR2 SNEGSKA, per germline (reference sequence). With 6 bases clipped from V and 2 bases from J, the junction kept 7 bases outside the gene matches. This CDR3 spans 14 amino acids. CDR3 coding DNA: TGCAGTGCCCAACCTGGGACAGGGCAAGAGACCCAGTACTTC. This sequence encodes CSAQPGTGQETQYF.

V usage is TRBV19 and J usage is TRBJ2-6; D is possibly TRBD1 or TRBD2 (6 bases each). CDR1 is LNHDA and CDR2 is SQIVND in the germline V gene (reference sequence). Trimming removed 3 bases from V and 0 bases from J, with 9 bases in between. The CDR3 has 16 amino acids. CDR3 DNA sequence: TGTGCCAGTAGTATCAGGGGAGGCTCTGGGGCCAACGTCCTGACTTTC. Translated: CASSIRGGSGANVLTF.

This clonotype was seen many times. The chain combines TRBV12-3 or TRBV12-4 with TRBJ1-1; no reliable D call. The CDR3 has 14 residues. Trimming left V 7 bases short and J 0 bases short, with 12 bases between. The CDR3 reads CASTSLAVNTEAFF. CDR3 nucleotides: TGTGCCAGCACCTCCCTGGCGGTGAACACTGAAGCTTTCTTT.

This clonotype was counted at least ten times. The gene calls are TRBV20-1 and TRBJ2-7; D is ambiguous. This CDR3 spans 13 amino acids. Trimming took 5 bases from V and 1 from J, leaving 12 bases between them. Germline lookup yields CDR1 DFQATT and CDR2 SNEGSKA (reference sequence). In DNA, the CDR3 is TGCAGTGCTGAGCCGACTCAGTCCTACGAGCAGTACTTC. Translating gives CSAEPTQSYEQYF.